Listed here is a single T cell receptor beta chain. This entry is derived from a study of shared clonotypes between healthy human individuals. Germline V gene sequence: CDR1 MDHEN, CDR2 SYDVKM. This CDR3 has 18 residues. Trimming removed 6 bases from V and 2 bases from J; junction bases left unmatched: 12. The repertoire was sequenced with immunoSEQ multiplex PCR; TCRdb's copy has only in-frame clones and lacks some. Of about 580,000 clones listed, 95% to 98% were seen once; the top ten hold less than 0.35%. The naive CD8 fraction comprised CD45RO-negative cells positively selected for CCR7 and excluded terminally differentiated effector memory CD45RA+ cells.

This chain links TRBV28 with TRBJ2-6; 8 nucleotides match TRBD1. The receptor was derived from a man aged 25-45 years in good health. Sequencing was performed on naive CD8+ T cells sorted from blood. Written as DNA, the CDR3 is TGTGCCAGCAGGACCGACAGGGGCGTGTTCACTGGGGCCAACGTCCTGACTTTC. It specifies CASRTDRGVFTGANVLTF.